The entry below gives a single TCR beta chain sequence along with its context. The entry originates in a study of blood T cell repertoires in COVID-19. The assay was immunoSEQ multiplex PCR, and TCRdb's table has in-frame clones only and misses some. The data hold 400,000 to 450,000 clones, with 90% observed a single time. Input material: PBMCs or T cells enriched from blood (not recorded which). This TCR was recovered from a man younger than 35 who had recovered from COVID-19.

Here the CDR3 DNA reads TGTGCCAGTAGTATGTTTGCGGGCTATGGCTACACCTTC. It codes for CASSMFAGYGYTF. V gene TRBV19 combines with J gene TRBJ1-2; D not certain. The germline V and J ends were trimmed by 3 bases and 4 bases, with 9 bases remaining between them. The CDR3 is 13 amino acids. The germline V gene encodes CDR1 LNHDA and CDR2 SQIVND (reference sequence).